One TCR beta chain is described in this entry. This sample stems from a study of blood T cell dynamics during melanoma immunotherapy. A fixed DNA input of 350 ng was used per bulk PBMC sample. Here immunoSEQ multiplex PCR was the method, and the copy in TCRdb shows in-frame clones only, minus some. Of under 9,500 clones listed, 70% to 90% were seen once; the top ten hold over 5.5%. Documented time point: week 3, after first cycle of checkpoint inhibitor. Blood was drawn before treatment and at week 3 after checkpoint blockade. No patient had earlier systemic cancer treatment, concurrent immunosuppressants, or another active cancer. The sequence was obtained from a human donor with melanoma. Sequenced here: blood, sampled from a patient treated with checkpoint blockade.

CDR3 sequence (DNA): TGTGCCAGCGAAGGGGCTGGGGCCAACGTCCTGACTTTC. This encodes CASEGAGANVLTF. The chain has TRBV9 and TRBJ2-6; the D gene is possibly TRBD1 (5 bases). Germline lookup yields CDR1 SGDLS and CDR2 YYNGEE. V gave up 7 bases and J gave up 2 bases, with 7 bases separating them. The CDR3 totals 13 residues. The full variable domain, completed using reference TRBV9 and TRBJ2-6, is DSGVTQTPKHLITATGQRVTLRCSPRSGDLSVYWYQQSLDQGLQFLIQYYNGEERAKGNILERFSAQQFPDLHSELNLSSLELGDSALYFCASEGAGANVLTFGAGSRLTVL.